This entry lists 4 T cell receptor beta chains sequenced from one sample in a study of OX40 agonist ivuxolimab in advanced cancers. The method was immunoSEQ multiplex PCR; TCRdb's version includes in-frame clones alone and lacks a portion of them. The sample holds roughly 58,000 clones, 70% to 90% seen once. The material was CD4+ or CD8+ T cells sorted from blood, obtained in a trial of the OX40 agonist ivuxolimab. These TCRs come from an adult with an advanced solid tumor such as melanoma, head and neck, liver or kidney cancer.

The chain has TRBV11-2 and TRBJ2-5, with D possibly TRBD1 on 5 matching bases. The germline gives CDR1 SGHAT, CDR2 FQNNGV. Deletions cut 4 bases from V and 3 bases from J, with 15 bases between. The CDR3 sequence is 15 residues long. CDR3 protein: CASSSFALGEETQYF. The CDR3 nucleotides are TGTGCCAGCAGCTCCTTTGCATTAGGGGAAGAGACCCAGTACTTC.

This clone has only a few counts. The rearrangement uses TRBV6-5 and TRBJ2-1; perhaps TRBD2 as D (6 bases). The CDR3 extends over 15 amino acids. CDR1 and CDR2 from the germline V gene are MNHEY and SVGAGI. Trimming pared 5 bases from V and 0 bases from J, leaving 11 bases between. The CDR3 region has the DNA TGTGCCAGCAGTATAGCGGAAAGCTCCTACAATGAGCAGTTCTTC. Translation: CASSIAESSYNEQFF.

The chain is built from TRBV9 and TRBJ2-3; 14 nucleotides align to TRBD2. This CDR3 has 18 amino acids. The germline V gene encodes CDR1 SGDLS and CDR2 YYNGEE. V lost 0 bases, J lost 0 bases, and 3 bases stayed unmatched. The CDR3 DNA reads as TGTGCCAGCAGCGTAGGACTAGCGGGGGGGATGAGCACAGATACGCAGTATTTT. This sequence encodes CASSVGLAGGMSTDTQYF.

The chain carries TRBV5-1 and TRBJ2-4, with 11 bases lining up with TRBD2. Germline trimming cut 5 bases from V and 0 bases from J; bases unmatched to any gene: 7. The CDR3 loop spans 17 amino acids. Germline V lookup: CDR1 SGHRS, CDR2 YFSETQ. Written as DNA, the CDR3 is TGCGCCAGCAGAGACGGGACTAGCGGACTAGCCAAAAACATTCAGTACTTC. Translating it yields CASRDGTSGLAKNIQYF.